This TCR beta chain was sequenced during a study of cytomegalovirus exposure and HLA in healthy donors (dated by TCRdb to the late 2010s). Looking at the study overall: An earlier analysis of 587 of the donors reported roughly 300 Gb of sequence data and 90 million to 120 million unique TCR beta sequences obtained from 180 million or so T cells. Roughly 300 gigabases of sequencing data and 80 million or so unique TCR sequences were included in an early release covering about 620 HLA-typed donors. The genetic ancestry cluster associated with self-reported Caucasian donors included 81% of the roughly 400 genotyped donors. The study aimed to test whether cataloging public T cell receptors could reveal signatures of past pathogen exposure. The study profiled the T cell repertoires of around 700 subjects by immunosequencing and related them to cytomegalovirus serostatus. In addition to the first cohort of 650 to 750 subjects, a separate validation cohort of approximately 130 different subjects was used. The study combined high-throughput TCR immunosequencing, statistical association of individual TCRs with disease status, and machine learning to predict cytomegalovirus infection status. In a later analysis, previously published TCR beta repertoires from 600 to 850 donors were re-analyzed and high-resolution HLA genotyping was added so that TCR occurrence patterns could be studied. The later analysis used no new phenotypic data to find candidate immune exposures, relying instead on TCR beta sequences and their occurrence across donors. To decide whether each TCR beta V gene segment behaved as functional or pseudogenic, an earlier analysis of 587 of the donors relied on high-throughput TCR beta sequencing. Alongside the repertoire data, information on donor age, sex, ethnicity and CMV serostatus was compiled. A later genetic analysis took genome-wide SNP genotypes for about three fifths of the roughly 670 donors and used that subset as a discovery cohort. Every discovery cohort repertoire had been produced on one sequencing platform. Both class I and class II loci were covered by HLA typing, at four-digit resolution. The number of typed donors differed by locus: about 629-630 for A, B, C, DRB1 and DQB1; approximately 540 for DQA1; 606 for DPA1; and 450 to 480 for DPB1. Several DR-DQ haplotypes were handled as single units for association and clustering, since linkage in the cohort was strong. On average, around 240,000 unique TCR beta nucleotide sequences were sequenced per donor among more than 350 genotyped donors of the cohort, with around 19% of those sequences being non-productive.

To note about this clone: What antigen it recognizes has not been identified. The record has no base qualities; no much larger clone is one base away.

Libraries were made using the immunoSEQ multiplex PCR assay. For the multiplex PCR, a mixture combining 60 forward primers for TCR Vbeta segments and 13 reverse primers for TCR Jbeta segments was used. The CDR3 region of rearranged TCR beta genes was amplified from genomic DNA with a multiplex PCR assay. Amplified TCR beta libraries were sequenced as 87-base-pair reads on the Illumina HiSeq System. The authors' pipeline ran thus. A later analysis counted approximately 84 million unique TCR beta chains across the 666 repertoires, and roughly 11 million of these chains were shared by at least two donors. Raw reads were error-corrected and collapsed into unique sequences by a nearest-neighbor algorithm in which closely related sequences were merged to remove PCR and sequencing errors. CDR3 sequences were aligned to IMGT reference sequences to assign V, D and J gene segments. For a sequence to be retained, a match of at least six nucleotides was required to both a V gene segment and a J gene segment. A rearrangement was called productive if the CDR3 had no stop codons and remained in frame with V and J, and every other rearrangement was called non-productive. CDR3 was defined according to IMGT convention as the region running from the second conserved V-encoded cysteine to the conserved J-encoded phenylalanine. Sequences without an unambiguous match to a single V gene segment were excluded from the earlier analysis of about 630 of the donors. In an earlier analysis of several hundred of the donors, V segments were called functional above 56.7% productive rearrangements and were called segregating when the between-donor standard deviation exceeded 5%. A statistical classification framework was built for diagnosing cytomegalovirus status from the catalog of TCR beta chain sequences. In a later analysis, V and J genes were assigned by comparing TCR nucleotide sequences against IMGT/GENE-DB human TR gene sequences. Using the TCRdist pipeline, a later analysis assigned CDR3 sequences along with most-parsimonious VDJ recombination scenarios. In a later analysis, each TCR beta chain was defined by its CDR3 amino acid sequence together with its V-gene family, and reads lacking a unique V-gene family were excluded. A later analysis removed 500 to 600 highly shared, low-generation-probability nucleotide sequences to deal with suspected cross-contamination and a sequencing artifact. A later analysis calculated a clonal expansion index for each public chain from normalized within-repertoire ranks of inferred template counts. Generation probabilities in a later analysis came from a VDJ recombination model fitted to out-of-frame rearrangements, and those results were checked against IGoR. A later analysis scored TCR-TCR, TCR-HLA and TCR-CMV co-occurrence with hypergeometric tests, applying a repertoire-size bias correction to TCR pairs. To estimate false discovery rates, a later analysis permuted the HLA or CMV assignments 20 times. In a later analysis, co-occurring TCRs were grouped with DBSCAN, and TCRdist sequence similarity was added when clustering was performed within HLA-allele-positive subsets. Repertoires with fewer than 30,000 or more than 120,000 public chains were left out of co-occurrence clustering, as were several repertoires with anomalous nucleotide sharing. In TCRdb, the immuneACCESS table is reduced to in-frame sequences with V and J assigned. These tables do not hold every clone; where another copy was compared, an unresolved V gene accounts for under half, and the others remain unexplained. That table is the source of V, J and clone size, and D and trimming were worked out from the DNA. This sample lists roughly 140,000 clones; roughly 82% were detected once. The ten largest clonotypes hold approximately 3.6% of the sample.

The research as a whole found: Most TCR sequences were observed very rarely across donors, whereas some public TCRs were present in many individuals. A later analysis found that HLA-associated TCR beta chains were more clonally expanded and had lower generation probabilities than equally common non-associated chains. Specific HLA alleles were associated with about 17,000 TCR beta sequences at a false discovery rate of 0.05 in a later analysis. A few of the identified cytomegalovirus-associated TCR beta chains were confirmed in vitro to be specific for cytomegalovirus antigens. It was suggested by the authors that the approach could potentially be generalized to other disease states and immunological phenotypes. Immune exposure information for the cohort was limited to CMV serostatus. About 17 rarely observed V segments, including chromosome 9 orphons, were excluded from the earlier analysis of a few hundred of the donors because counts were too low. Some IMGT-functional V segments, including TRBV6-2 and TRBV6-3, could not be distinguished by the 87-base-pair reads and were therefore excluded. A later analysis reported that several top co-occurrence clusters appeared linked to parvovirus B19, influenza, CMV and Epstein-Barr virus. In a later analysis, the rate of TCR association differed among HLA loci, with DRB1 alleles having the most associated TCRs and HLA-C alleles having the fewest. In this cohort, only TCR beta chains were sequenced, and detectable features were limited by the absence of alpha or paired-chain data. HLA typing was unavailable for some donors at each locus, so association tests used only the typed subset. Sequencing depth was assumed to be roughly uniform across donors in the presence/absence analyses, though that assumption may not hold. In the study, roughly 160 TCR beta chains were listed as associated with cytomegalovirus. An association between a missense DCLRE1C variant and V-gene and J-gene trimming of TCR beta chains was found in a later genetic analysis and replicated in an independent cohort. Assigning TCR associations to individual alleles was difficult when HLA alleles, especially DR and DQ, strongly co-occurred. An earlier analysis of several hundred of the donors showed that most TCR beta V segments appeared in productive rearrangements either about 87% or about 30% of the time, which broadly matched IMGT annotations. A further reported finding was that TCR beta sequences accurately predicted the HLA-A and HLA-B alleles for most subjects in the first cohort. According to a later genetic analysis, donors in an Asian-associated ancestry cluster had fewer N-insertions in productive TCRs than the approximately 710-donor mean. The classifier was reported to diagnose cytomegalovirus status with high specificity and sensitivity in both the original and validation cohorts. Linkage disequilibrium might explain the correlated functional status among segregating V segments, but an unknown experimental factor could not be ruled out. A cluster of highly shared sequence variants was judged likely to represent a technical artifact of the sequencing pipeline. Most CMV-associated TCR beta chains appeared to be HLA-restricted in a later analysis, and the HLA associations seemed to be driven largely by CMV exposure.

The CDR3 has 15 amino acids, counting the end cysteine and phenylalanine. The CDR3 DNA has 45 bases and is translated from base 1. The germline V gene provides CDR1 MNHEY and CDR2 SVGAGI. The germline ends are 11 bases apart after V is trimmed by 4 bases and J by 1 base. The cohort consisted of 666 healthy bone marrow donors. At the time of sampling, every cohort member was nominally healthy, though immune exposures that went unrecorded were likely present. The donor tested CMV seronegative, placing the donor among the roughly 340 seronegative members of the cohort. A peripheral blood sample was provided by each donor, and peripheral blood mononuclear cells were used for TCR beta sequencing. The Qiagen DNeasy Blood Extraction Kit was used to extract genomic DNA from the blood cell samples.

Source material: PBMCs. The chain is assembled from TRBV6-5 and TRBJ2-1; TRBD2 is possibly the D segment (6 matching bases). The clonotype originates from a male donor in good health and CMV-seronegative. The bases are TGTGCCAGCAGTTCGTCGGGACTTTCCTACAATGAGCAGTTCTTC. It is translated as CASSSSGLSYNEQFF.